This T cell receptor beta chain comes out of a study of chemoradiotherapy in HPV16-positive cancers. Method: immunoSEQ multiplex PCR; TCRdb's copy keeps in-frame clones and lacks some. The data hold around 8,800 clones, with about 88% observed a single time. Trimming left V 7 bases short and J 5 bases short, with 12 bases between. Germline-derived CDR1 and CDR2 are SNHLY and FYNNEI. The CDR3 totals 12 residues. The chain is built from TRBV2 and TRBJ2-7; no clear D gene. The sequencing here drew on tumor tissue, taken from a patient who underwent chemoradiotherapy. The receptor was isolated from a human donor with HPV-associated anogenital cancer. The chain's CDR3 is CASNYARNEQYF. The CDR3 bases are TGTGCCAGCAATTACGCGAGAAACGAGCAGTACTTC.